These T cell receptor beta chains were read from a single sample in a study of OX40 agonist ivuxolimab in advanced cancers. The assay was immunoSEQ multiplex PCR, and TCRdb's table has in-frame clones only and misses some. The top ten hold 7% to 9.5% of the sample, which has about 83,000 clones, 92% seen once. Sequencing was performed on CD4+ or CD8+ T cells sorted from blood, taken in a trial of the OX40 agonist ivuxolimab. The receptors here all came from an adult with an advanced solid tumor such as melanoma, head and neck, liver or kidney cancer. Both conserved end residues are part of each CDR3. Each record gives: clone size, D gene, J gene, V gene, CDR3 DNA, CDR3 protein. The D gene is left open where the match is weak. Expanded clones are given a class, and other clones once, few, many or no size at all.

abundance: NA; d_gene: NA; j_gene: TRBJ1-1; v_gene: TRBV19; CDR3nt: TGTGCCAGTAGTATAGTACCGAACACTGAAGCTTTCTTT; CDR3aa: CASSIVPNTEAFF
abundance: NA; d_gene: NA; j_gene: TRBJ1-2; v_gene: TRBV6-5; CDR3nt: TGTGCCAGCAGTTACTCACAAGGTCCCTATGGCTACACCTTC; CDR3aa: CASSYSQGPYGYTF
abundance: NA; d_gene: NA; j_gene: TRBJ1-1; v_gene: TRBV5-1; CDR3nt: TGCGCCAGCAGCTTGATGTCACATATTGGATCTGAAGCTTTCTTT; CDR3aa: CASSLMSHIGSEAFF
abundance: NA; d_gene: NA; j_gene: TRBJ2-7; v_gene: TRBV27; CDR3nt: TGTGCCAGCAGTCCGTTCCCCATACAGGGGACTCATTACGAGCAGTACTTC; CDR3aa: CASSPFPIQGTHYEQYF
abundance: NA; d_gene: NA; j_gene: TRBJ2-3; v_gene: TRBV7-9; CDR3nt: TGTGCCAGCAGTGGGGGCGGGGTCACAGATACGCAGTATTTT; CDR3aa: CASSGGGVTDTQYF
abundance: NA; d_gene: NA; j_gene: TRBJ1-2; v_gene: TRBV5-4; CDR3nt: TGCGCCAGCAGCCTCCTCGAGGGGCTGAAAGATGGCTACACCTTC; CDR3aa: CASSLLEGLKDGYTF
abundance: NA; d_gene: TRBD2; j_gene: TRBJ2-5; v_gene: TRBV11-3; CDR3nt: TGTGCCAGCAGCCCGTTGTCAGGAGCGGGGTACCAAGAGACCCAGTACTTC; CDR3aa: CASSPLSGAGYQETQYF
abundance: NA; d_gene: TRBD2; j_gene: TRBJ2-5; v_gene: TRBV9; CDR3nt: TGTGCCAGCAGCGTAGGGGCTAGCGGGGGGGAAGACGAAGAGACCCAGTACTTC; CDR3aa: CASSVGASGGEDEETQYF
abundance: NA; d_gene: NA; j_gene: TRBJ2-2; v_gene: TRBV27; CDR3nt: TGTGCCAGTCAGAAGGGGAACACCGGGGAGCTGTTTTTT; CDR3aa: CASQKGNTGELFF
abundance: few; d_gene: NA; j_gene: TRBJ2-5; v_gene: TRBV4-2; CDR3nt: TGTGCCAGCAGCCAAGATCGGGGAGGCCAAGAGACCCAGTACTTC; CDR3aa: CASSQDRGGQETQYF
abundance: NA; d_gene: NA; j_gene: TRBJ2-7; v_gene: TRBV27; CDR3nt: TGTGCCAGCAGTTTCGGAACAGCTACCTACGAGCAGTACTTC; CDR3aa: CASSFGTATYEQYF
abundance: few; d_gene: NA; j_gene: TRBJ1-1; v_gene: TRBV5-1; CDR3nt: TGCGCCAGCAGCATGAACACTGAAGCTTTCTTT; CDR3aa: CASSMNTEAFF
abundance: NA; d_gene: TRBD1; j_gene: TRBJ1-3; v_gene: TRBV4-1; CDR3nt: TGCGCCAGCAGCCATACAGGGGTCGACTCTGGAAACACCATATATTTT; CDR3aa: CASSHTGVDSGNTIYF
abundance: NA; d_gene: NA; j_gene: TRBJ2-7; v_gene: TRBV7-6; CDR3nt: TGTGCCAGCAGCTTGGCCGGATCGGTCCACGAGCAGTACTTC; CDR3aa: CASSLAGSVHEQYF
abundance: NA; d_gene: NA; j_gene: TRBJ2-7; v_gene: TRBV5-5; CDR3nt: TGTGCCAGCAGCTCCCCCGAGGACGGTTTTTACGAGCAGTACTTC; CDR3aa: CASSSPEDGFYEQYF
abundance: NA; d_gene: NA; j_gene: TRBJ1-6; v_gene: TRBV9; CDR3nt: TGTGCCAGCAGCTATCAAACAGGGAATTCACCCCTCCACTTT; CDR3aa: CASSYQTGNSPLHF
abundance: NA; d_gene: NA; j_gene: TRBJ2-1; v_gene: TRBV9; CDR3nt: TGTGCCAGCAGCGTAGCAGGGGGGACGGGGGCCAACAATGAGCAGTTCTTC; CDR3aa: CASSVAGGTGANNEQFF
abundance: few; d_gene: NA; j_gene: TRBJ2-7; v_gene: TRBV5-4; CDR3nt: TGTGCCAGCAGCTTGGATGGGGAGCAGTACTTC; CDR3aa: CASSLDGEQYF
abundance: NA; d_gene: NA; j_gene: TRBJ2-7; v_gene: TRBV11-2; CDR3nt: TGTGCCAGCAGCTTACCCTCCCGGGACGGAGGCTCCTACGAGCAGTACTTC; CDR3aa: CASSLPSRDGGSYEQYF
abundance: NA; d_gene: NA; j_gene: TRBJ2-1; v_gene: TRBV9; CDR3nt: TGTGCCAGCAGCCAAGTGGGGACTGAGCAGTTCTTC; CDR3aa: CASSQVGTEQFF
abundance: NA; d_gene: NA; j_gene: TRBJ2-1; v_gene: TRBV6-5; CDR3nt: TGTGCCAGCAGTTGGGTGGGACGGGCGGACAATGAGCAGTTCTTC; CDR3aa: CASSWVGRADNEQFF
abundance: NA; d_gene: TRBD2; j_gene: TRBJ2-5; v_gene: TRBV2; CDR3nt: TGTGCCATTGGACTAGCGGGGGGCCAAGAGACCCAGTACTTC; CDR3aa: CAIGLAGGQETQYF
abundance: NA; d_gene: NA; j_gene: TRBJ2-7; v_gene: TRBV7-9; CDR3nt: TGTGCCAGCAGCCCAGGGTATGAGCAGTACTTC; CDR3aa: CASSPGYEQYF
abundance: NA; d_gene: NA; j_gene: TRBJ1-1; v_gene: TRBV6-6; CDR3nt: TGTGCCAGCAGCATTGGGACCGTTGAAGCTTTCTTT; CDR3aa: CASSIGTVEAFF
abundance: NA; d_gene: NA; j_gene: TRBJ1-1; v_gene: TRBV6-5; CDR3nt: TGTGCCAGCAGGCCCAGGCTGGGGACTGAAGCTTTCTTT; CDR3aa: CASRPRLGTEAFF
abundance: once; d_gene: NA; j_gene: TRBJ1-1; v_gene: TRBV10-2; CDR3nt: TGCGCCAGCAGTGAGTCGCGGGGGGGGACTGAAGCTTTCTTT; CDR3aa: CASSESRGGTEAFF
abundance: NA; d_gene: TRBD2; j_gene: TRBJ2-3; v_gene: TRBV9; CDR3nt: TGTGCCAGCAGCAAGAGCGGGGTCACAGATACGCAGTATTTT; CDR3aa: CASSKSGVTDTQYF
abundance: NA; d_gene: NA; j_gene: TRBJ2-1; v_gene: TRBV30; CDR3nt: TGTGCCTGGAGTGTCGACAGACTCTCCTACAATGAGCAGTTCTTC; CDR3aa: CAWSVDRLSYNEQFF
abundance: NA; d_gene: TRBD1; j_gene: TRBJ2-7; v_gene: TRBV15; CDR3nt: TGTGCCACCAGACAGGACCTGGGACAGCTCCGCGAGCAGTACTTC; CDR3aa: CATRQDLGQLREQYF
abundance: NA; d_gene: NA; j_gene: TRBJ2-7; v_gene: TRBV7-2; CDR3nt: TGTGCCAGCAGCTTAAGAGGAGCCGAGCAGTACTTC; CDR3aa: CASSLRGAEQYF